One sample yielded the 4 T cell receptor beta chains listed below, sequenced in a study of cytomegalovirus exposure and HLA in healthy donors. Produced via immunoSEQ multiplex PCR; TCRdb's table is partial and in-frame only. The data contain about 160,000 clones, approximately 87% of them singletons. Sequenced sample: PBMCs. Receptor source: a woman aged 25 to 39 in good health and CMV-seronegative.

V is TRBV5-1 and J is TRBJ2-7; 9 nucleotides line up with TRBD1. Germline CDR1 reads SGHRS; CDR2 reads YFSETQ. The V gene end was trimmed by 2 bases and the J gene end by 2 bases; junction bases not matched to a gene: 8. The CDR3 extends over 16 amino acids. This CDR3 reads CASSFSAGQGAYEQYF. CDR3 DNA sequence: TGCGCCAGCAGCTTTTCAGCGGGACAGGGCGCCTACGAGCAGTACTTC.

This chain connects TRBV28 to TRBJ1-2, with 9 bases matching TRBD1. CDR1 is MDHEN and CDR2 is SYDVKM in the germline V gene. The CDR3 extends over 17 amino acids. V lost 6 bases to trimming and J lost 5 bases; unmatched junction nucleotides: 16. CDR3 coding DNA: TGTGCCAGCAGCTTTGGGGCCCCGGGACAGGGAGGTTATGGCTACACCTTC. It specifies CASSFGAPGQGGYGYTF.

The V call is TRBV5-4, the J call TRBJ2-2; no reliable D call. The CDR3 spans 13 residues. Germline-derived CDR1 and CDR2 are SGHNT and YYREEE (reference sequence). Between the trimmed V and J ends, which lost 0 bases and 6 bases, there was a span of 6 bases. This CDR3 reads CASSLGEPGELFF. The CDR3 region has the DNA TGTGCCAGCAGCTTGGGCGAGCCCGGGGAGCTGTTTTTT.

The chain joins TRBV11-2 to TRBJ1-4, with D maybe TRBD1 (5 bases). The CDR3 has 16 residues. Germline assignment: CDR1 SGHAT and CDR2 FQNNGV. V was shortened by 3 bases and J by 2 bases, with 13 bases between the two germline ends. CDR3 in DNA: TGTGCCAGCAGCTTGATACCAGGGAAGACTAATGAAAAACTGTTTTTT. Protein: CASSLIPGKTNEKLFF.